This is a list of T cell receptor beta chains from one sample in a study of T cell repertoires in breast cancer. Each CDR3 protein gets one entry after TCRdb re-called the emulsion pairing reads with MiXCR. Of tens of thousands of distinct CDR3 sequences in the sample, 45% to 55% were seen once. Material for sequencing was CD8+ T cells. These receptors originate from a pool of human donors with breast cancer or a healthy control (not recorded which). Both conserved end residues are part of each CDR3. D genes are given only for firm matches. A row's size may be missing; if present it is once, few, many or a size class.

clone_size: few; j_call: TRBJ1-5; v_call: TRBV27; d_call: .; cdr3_aa: CASSQGGLRGPQPQHF; cdr3_nt: TGTGCCAGCAGCCAAGGGGGTTTAAGGGGTCCTCAGCCCCAGCATTTT
clone_size: many; j_call: TRBJ1-2; v_call: TRBV25-1; d_call: .; cdr3_aa: CASSEPGGLPGGYTF; cdr3_nt: TGTGCCAGCAGTGAACCAGGCGGCCTGCCGGGGGGCTACACCTTC
clone_size: few; j_call: TRBJ1-4; v_call: TRBV20-1; d_call: .; cdr3_aa: CSALRPSNEKLFF; cdr3_nt: TGCAGTGCCCTCCGGCCCTCTAATGAAAAACTGTTTTTT
clone_size: .; j_call: TRBJ2-1; v_call: TRBV11-2; d_call: .; cdr3_aa: CASSLEWGAEQFF; cdr3_nt: TGTGCCAGCAGCTTAGAATGGGGGGCCGAGCAGTTCTTC
clone_size: few; j_call: TRBJ2-3; v_call: TRBV2; d_call: .; cdr3_aa: CASSMIGVADTQYF; cdr3_nt: TGTGCCAGCAGTATGATAGGGGTCGCAGATACGCAGTATTTT
clone_size: few; j_call: TRBJ2-7; v_call: TRBV14; d_call: TRBD2; cdr3_aa: CASSLSRASGRYEQYF; cdr3_nt: TGTGCCAGCAGCTTAAGCCGAGCTAGCGGGAGGTACGAGCAGTACTTC
clone_size: few; j_call: TRBJ2-1; v_call: TRBV29-1; d_call: TRBD2; cdr3_aa: CSVEESSGGQKQFF; cdr3_nt: TGCAGCGTTGAAGAGAGTAGCGGGGGGCAGAAGCAGTTCTTC
clone_size: .; j_call: TRBJ2-3; v_call: TRBV27; d_call: TRBD2; cdr3_aa: CASSSGGSTADTQYF; cdr3_nt: TGTGCCAGCAGTTCGGGCGGGAGCACCGCAGATACGCAGTATTTT
clone_size: .; j_call: TRBJ2-3; v_call: TRBV27; d_call: .; cdr3_aa: CASSLRRNFGTDTQYF; cdr3_nt: TGTGCCAGCAGTTTACGGCGCAACTTCGGAACAGATACGCAGTATTTT
clone_size: .; j_call: TRBJ1-2; v_call: TRBV19; d_call: .; cdr3_aa: CASSIGVMNYGYTF; cdr3_nt: TGTGCCAGTAGTATTGGGGTGATGAACTATGGCTACACCTTC
clone_size: .; j_call: TRBJ1-1; v_call: TRBV7-3; d_call: .; cdr3_aa: CASSFQDGEAAFF; cdr3_nt: TGTGCCAGCAGCTTCCAGGACGGTGAAGCAGCTTTCTTT
clone_size: few; j_call: TRBJ2-3; v_call: TRBV6-1; d_call: .; cdr3_aa: CATRLGSLSTDTQYF; cdr3_nt: TGTGCCACAAGGCTGGGGTCTCTTAGCACGGATACGCAGTATTTT
clone_size: .; j_call: TRBJ1-4; v_call: TRBV5-6; d_call: .; cdr3_aa: CASSSRDTSDGERLFF; cdr3_nt: TGTGCCAGCAGCTCCCGGGACACCTCGGACGGTGAAAGACTGTTTTTT
clone_size: few; j_call: TRBJ2-1; v_call: TRBV29-1; d_call: .; cdr3_aa: CSVWEANEQFF; cdr3_nt: TGCAGCGTATGGGAGGCTAATGAGCAGTTCTTC
clone_size: .; j_call: TRBJ1-2; v_call: TRBV12-3/TRBV12-4; d_call: .; cdr3_aa: CASTNQGDYGYTF; cdr3_nt: TGTGCCAGCACCAACCAGGGAGATTATGGCTACACCTTC
clone_size: few; j_call: TRBJ1-1; v_call: TRBV19; d_call: .; cdr3_aa: CASKEEGDLNTEAFF; cdr3_nt: TGTGCCAGTAAGGAGGAGGGGGACTTGAACACTGAAGCTTTCTTT
clone_size: few; j_call: TRBJ1-5; v_call: TRBV20-1; d_call: .; cdr3_aa: CSATGPGGQPQHF; cdr3_nt: TGCAGTGCTACCGGGCCTGGGGGCCAGCCCCAGCATTTT
clone_size: .; j_call: TRBJ2-3; v_call: TRBV7-2; d_call: TRBD1; cdr3_aa: CASSPRPGQGTDTQYF; cdr3_nt: TGTGCCAGCAGCCCAAGGCCGGGACAGGGTACAGATACGCAGTATTTT
clone_size: .; j_call: TRBJ1-4; v_call: TRBV30; d_call: .; cdr3_aa: CAWSSGGIRKLFF; cdr3_nt: TGTGCCTGGAGTTCGGGGGGGATTCGCAAACTGTTTTTT
clone_size: .; j_call: TRBJ2-3; v_call: TRBV12-3/TRBV12-4; d_call: .; cdr3_aa: CASSLGDGDTQYF; cdr3_nt: TGTGCCAGCAGTTTGGGAGACGGGGATACGCAGTATTTT
clone_size: once; j_call: TRBJ2-7; v_call: TRBV5-4; d_call: .; cdr3_aa: CASSRGASDSYEQYF; cdr3_nt: TGTGCCAGCAGCCGAGGGGCTAGCGACTCCTACGAGCAGTACTTC
clone_size: .; j_call: TRBJ2-4; v_call: TRBV28; d_call: .; cdr3_aa: CASSLSGKTKNVQYF; cdr3_nt: TGTGCCAGCAGTTTATCCGGGAAGACCAAAAACGTTCAGTACTTC
clone_size: .; j_call: TRBJ2-2; v_call: TRBV12-3/TRBV12-4; d_call: .; cdr3_aa: CASSNGQFTGELFF; cdr3_nt: TGTGCCAGCAGCAACGGACAGTTCACCGGGGAGCTGTTTTTT
clone_size: few; j_call: TRBJ2-1; v_call: TRBV7-2; d_call: .; cdr3_aa: CASFSGWYNEQFF; cdr3_nt: TGTGCCAGCTTCAGCGGGTGGTACAATGAGCAGTTCTTC
clone_size: .; j_call: TRBJ2-5; v_call: TRBV28; d_call: TRBD2; cdr3_aa: CASSPSLAGGMGETQYF; cdr3_nt: TGTGCCAGCAGCCCAAGCTTAGCGGGAGGGATGGGAGAGACCCAGTACTTC
clone_size: few; j_call: TRBJ1-2; v_call: TRBV3-1; d_call: .; cdr3_aa: CASKDSYGYTF; cdr3_nt: TGTGCCAGCAAGGACTCCTATGGCTACACCTTC
clone_size: once; j_call: TRBJ2-7; v_call: TRBV12-3/TRBV12-4; d_call: .; cdr3_aa: CASSILLTARYEQYF; cdr3_nt: TGTGCCAGCAGTATCCTCCTTACGGCAAGGTACGAGCAGTACTTC
clone_size: few; j_call: TRBJ2-7; v_call: TRBV28; d_call: .; cdr3_aa: CASSKSGAGQTAYEQYF; cdr3_nt: TGTGCCAGCAGCAAGTCGGGGGCGGGACAAACCGCCTACGAGCAGTACTTC
clone_size: medium-sized; j_call: TRBJ1-1; v_call: TRBV27; d_call: TRBD1; cdr3_aa: CASSLRGRNTEAFF; cdr3_nt: TGTGCCAGCAGTTTGAGGGGGCGAAACACTGAAGCTTTCTTT
clone_size: few; j_call: TRBJ1-2; v_call: TRBV6-1; d_call: .; cdr3_aa: CASSEFAGATNYGYTF; cdr3_nt: TGTGCCAGCAGTGAATTTGCAGGGGCGACTAACTATGGCTACACCTTC
clone_size: .; j_call: TRBJ2-1; v_call: TRBV7-3; d_call: .; cdr3_aa: CASSFPPGEQFF; cdr3_nt: TGTGCCAGCAGCTTCCCCCCGGGGGAGCAGTTCTTC
clone_size: few; j_call: TRBJ1-1; v_call: TRBV20-1; d_call: .; cdr3_aa: CSAIRTVNTEAFF; cdr3_nt: TGCAGTGCCATCAGGACAGTGAACACTGAAGCTTTCTTT
clone_size: .; j_call: TRBJ1-5; v_call: TRBV7-9; d_call: .; cdr3_aa: CASNQDHSTEHSNQPQHF; cdr3_nt: TGTGCCAGCAACCAGGACCATAGCACCGAACATAGCAATCAGCCCCAGCATTTT
clone_size: .; j_call: TRBJ2-7; v_call: TRBV18; d_call: TRBD2; cdr3_aa: CASSPARGSGTSYEQYF; cdr3_nt: TGTGCCAGCTCACCAGCCCGGGGTAGCGGGACCTCCTACGAGCAGTACTTC
clone_size: few; j_call: TRBJ2-1; v_call: TRBV27; d_call: .; cdr3_aa: CASSLAGEWNEQFF; cdr3_nt: TGTGCCAGCAGTTTAGCGGGTGAGTGGAATGAGCAGTTCTTC
clone_size: .; j_call: TRBJ2-2; v_call: TRBV2; d_call: .; cdr3_aa: CASSAQGVGGTGELFF; cdr3_nt: TGTGCCAGCAGCGCACAGGGTGTCGGGGGCACCGGGGAGCTGTTTTTT
clone_size: .; j_call: TRBJ1-2; v_call: TRBV14; d_call: .; cdr3_aa: CASSQDSPIRQSGGYTF; cdr3_nt: TGTGCCAGCAGCCAAGATTCCCCAATCCGACAGTCCGGTGGCTACACCTTC
clone_size: .; j_call: TRBJ1-3; v_call: TRBV3-1; d_call: TRBD1; cdr3_aa: CASTPTPRRAGGNGNTIYF; cdr3_nt: TGTGCCAGCACCCCAACCCCACGTAGGGCAGGGGGTAATGGAAACACCATATATTTT
clone_size: .; j_call: TRBJ2-1; v_call: TRBV6-6; d_call: TRBD1; cdr3_aa: CASSSTGGSYNEQFF; cdr3_nt: TGTGCCAGCAGTTCGACAGGGGGTTCCTACAATGAGCAGTTCTTC
clone_size: few; j_call: TRBJ1-1; v_call: TRBV6-5; d_call: .; cdr3_aa: CASSYSYSRPEAFF; cdr3_nt: TGTGCCAGCAGTTACTCGTACAGTCGCCCTGAAGCTTTCTTT
clone_size: few; j_call: TRBJ2-5; v_call: TRBV27; d_call: .; cdr3_aa: CASSLAGRSQETQYF; cdr3_nt: TGTGCCAGCAGTTTAGCCGGACGGTCCCAAGAGACCCAGTACTTC
clone_size: .; j_call: TRBJ2-1; v_call: TRBV4-2; d_call: .; cdr3_aa: CASSLGLSNEQFF; cdr3_nt: TGTGCCAGCAGCTTGGGGCTTTCCAATGAGCAGTTCTTC
clone_size: .; j_call: TRBJ2-7; v_call: TRBV6-1; d_call: .; cdr3_aa: CASGGTETYEQYF; cdr3_nt: TGTGCCAGCGGCGGGACGGAAACCTACGAGCAGTACTTC
clone_size: .; j_call: TRBJ1-1; v_call: TRBV25-1; d_call: TRBD1; cdr3_aa: CASTPDRGKAFF; cdr3_nt: TGTGCCAGCACCCCAGACAGGGGGAAAGCTTTCTTT
clone_size: many; j_call: TRBJ2-7; v_call: TRBV4-2; d_call: TRBD2; cdr3_aa: CASSQEPSGGYEQYF; cdr3_nt: TGTGCCAGCAGCCAAGAGCCTAGCGGGGGTTACGAGCAGTACTTC
clone_size: few; j_call: TRBJ1-1; v_call: TRBV19; d_call: .; cdr3_aa: CATGGGIEAFF; cdr3_nt: TGTGCCACCGGAGGAGGGATTGAAGCTTTCTTT
clone_size: .; j_call: TRBJ1-2; v_call: TRBV20-1; d_call: .; cdr3_aa: CSARDGTQSYGYTF; cdr3_nt: TGCAGTGCTAGAGACGGCACACAGTCCTATGGCTACACCTTC
clone_size: .; j_call: TRBJ1-1; v_call: TRBV28; d_call: .; cdr3_aa: CASRLNTEAFF; cdr3_nt: TGTGCCAGTAGGTTGAACACTGAAGCTTTCTTT
clone_size: many; j_call: TRBJ2-3; v_call: TRBV6-2/TRBV6-3; d_call: .; cdr3_aa: CASSFGSGTDTQYF; cdr3_nt: TGTGCCAGCAGTTTCGGCTCAGGCACAGATACGCAGTATTTT
clone_size: .; j_call: TRBJ1-1; v_call: TRBV4-1; d_call: .; cdr3_aa: CASSQVPEEAFF; cdr3_nt: TGCGCCAGCAGCCAAGTTCCGGAGGAAGCTTTCTTT
clone_size: .; j_call: TRBJ2-7; v_call: TRBV2; d_call: TRBD2; cdr3_aa: CASRLAGGTYEQYF; cdr3_nt: TGTGCCAGCAGGCTAGCGGGAGGAACGTACGAGCAGTACTTC
clone_size: .; j_call: TRBJ2-3; v_call: TRBV29-1; d_call: .; cdr3_aa: CSAGGVNQDTQYF; cdr3_nt: TGCAGCGCCGGGGGCGTAAACCAAGATACGCAGTATTTT
clone_size: .; j_call: TRBJ2-6; v_call: TRBV27; d_call: .; cdr3_aa: CASRTSGANVLTF; cdr3_nt: TGTGCCAGCAGGACCTCTGGGGCCAACGTCCTGACTTTC
clone_size: .; j_call: TRBJ1-3; v_call: TRBV6-6; d_call: TRBD1; cdr3_aa: CASSYEVPGTGGNTIYF; cdr3_nt: TGTGCCAGCAGTTACGAAGTTCCAGGGACAGGGGGAAACACCATATATTTT
clone_size: .; j_call: TRBJ1-2; v_call: TRBV14; d_call: .; cdr3_aa: CASSPDRSFPYGYTF; cdr3_nt: TGTGCCAGCAGCCCCGACAGGAGCTTCCCCTATGGCTACACCTTC